The text below deals with one TCR beta chain. What it binds is unknown. J was trimmed by 4 bases and V by 2 bases; bases with no gene match: 8. This CDR3 is 16 amino acids long. The repertoire was sequenced with immunoSEQ multiplex PCR; TCRdb's copy has only in-frame clones and lacks some. Of some 86,000 clones listed, over 85% are singletons. This sample is drawn from a study of cytomegalovirus exposure and HLA in healthy donors. Study results and limitations: Cytomegalovirus status was reportedly diagnosed by the classifier with high specificity and sensitivity. Investigators reported 150 to 200 TCR beta chains as tied to cytomegalovirus.

The approximately 120-subject validation cohort, separate from the 666-subject first cohort, included the donors. The receptor was isolated from a young woman in good health and CMV-seronegative. The source material was PBMCs. The chain couples TRBV23-1 to TRBJ1-2, with 9 bases aligning to TRBD1. TRBV23-1 is an ORF for which the function is uncertain. The CDR3 sequence: CASSQRNRGPRYGYTF. The CDR3 nucleotides read TGCGCCAGCAGTCAAAGAAACAGGGGGCCCCGCTATGGCTACACCTTC.